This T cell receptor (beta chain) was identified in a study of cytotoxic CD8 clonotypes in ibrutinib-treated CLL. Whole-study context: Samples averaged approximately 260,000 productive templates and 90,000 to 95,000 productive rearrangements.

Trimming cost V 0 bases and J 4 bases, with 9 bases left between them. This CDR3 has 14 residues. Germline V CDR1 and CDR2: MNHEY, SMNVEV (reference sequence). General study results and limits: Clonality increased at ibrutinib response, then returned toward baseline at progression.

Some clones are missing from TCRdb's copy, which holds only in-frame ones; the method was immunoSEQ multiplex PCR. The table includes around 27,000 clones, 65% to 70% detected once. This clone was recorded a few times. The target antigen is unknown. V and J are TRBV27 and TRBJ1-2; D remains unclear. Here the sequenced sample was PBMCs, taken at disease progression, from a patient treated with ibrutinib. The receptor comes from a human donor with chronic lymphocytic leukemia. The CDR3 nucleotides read TGTGCCAGCAGTTTATCCATAGCAGGCTATGGCTACACCTTC. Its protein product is CASSLSIAGYGYTF.